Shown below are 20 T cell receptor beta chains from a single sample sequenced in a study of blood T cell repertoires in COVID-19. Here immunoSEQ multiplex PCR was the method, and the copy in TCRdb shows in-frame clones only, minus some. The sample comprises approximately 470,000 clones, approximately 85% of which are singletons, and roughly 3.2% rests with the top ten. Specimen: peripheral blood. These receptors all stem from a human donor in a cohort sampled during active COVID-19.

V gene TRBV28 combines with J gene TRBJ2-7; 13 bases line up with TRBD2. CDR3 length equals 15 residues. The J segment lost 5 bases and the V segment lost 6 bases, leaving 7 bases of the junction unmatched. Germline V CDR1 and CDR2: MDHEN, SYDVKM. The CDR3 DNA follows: TGTGCCAGCAGCACCTTGGGACTAGCGGGAAACGAGCAGTACTTC. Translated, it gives CASSTLGLAGNEQYF.

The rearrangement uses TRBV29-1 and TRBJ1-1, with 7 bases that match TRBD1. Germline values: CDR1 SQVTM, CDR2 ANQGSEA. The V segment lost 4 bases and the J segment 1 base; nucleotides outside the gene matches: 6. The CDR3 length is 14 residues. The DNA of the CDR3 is TGCAGCGTTGCCCAGGGGGGAGCGAACACTGAAGCTTTCTTT. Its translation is CSVAQGGANTEAFF.

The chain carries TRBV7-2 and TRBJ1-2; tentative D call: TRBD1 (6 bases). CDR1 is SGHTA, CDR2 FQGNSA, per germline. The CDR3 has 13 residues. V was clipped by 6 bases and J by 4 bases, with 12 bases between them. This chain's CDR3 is CASRQTGSYGYTF. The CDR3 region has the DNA TGTGCCAGCAGGCAAACAGGGTCCTATGGCTACACCTTC.

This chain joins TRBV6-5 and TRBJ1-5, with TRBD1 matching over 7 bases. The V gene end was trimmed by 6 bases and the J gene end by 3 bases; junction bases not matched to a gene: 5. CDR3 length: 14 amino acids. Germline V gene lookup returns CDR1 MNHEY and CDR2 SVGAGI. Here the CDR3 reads CASSLDRVNQPQHF. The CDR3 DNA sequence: TGTGCCAGCAGCCTCGACAGGGTCAATCAGCCCCAGCATTTT.

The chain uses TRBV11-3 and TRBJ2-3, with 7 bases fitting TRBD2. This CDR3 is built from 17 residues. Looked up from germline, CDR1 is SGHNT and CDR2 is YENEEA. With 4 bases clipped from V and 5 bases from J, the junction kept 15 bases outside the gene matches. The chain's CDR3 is CASSSPSQRGGGDTQYF. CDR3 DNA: TGTGCCAGCAGCTCCCCCAGCCAGCGGGGAGGCGGAGATACGCAGTATTTT.

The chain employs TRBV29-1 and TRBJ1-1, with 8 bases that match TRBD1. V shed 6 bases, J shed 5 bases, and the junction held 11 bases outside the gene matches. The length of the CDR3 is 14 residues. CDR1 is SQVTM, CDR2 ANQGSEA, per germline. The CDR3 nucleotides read TGCAGCGTCCGGACCACAGGGGGTGGAACTGAAGCTTTCTTT. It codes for CSVRTTGGGTEAFF.

This CDR3 reads CASSGGVMNTEAFF. As DNA, the CDR3 is TGTGCCAGCAGCGGAGGGGTCATGAACACTGAAGCTTTCTTT. The rearrangement uses TRBV7-9 and TRBJ1-1; TRBD1 is a possible D gene (5 bases). V was trimmed by 5 bases and J by 0 bases, leaving 10 bases between them. This CDR3 region has 14 residues. Germline-derived CDR1 and CDR2 are SEHNR and FQNEAQ (reference sequence). Full variable domain (remainder filled in from reference TRBV7-9 and TRBJ1-1): DTGVSQNPRHKITKRGQNVTFRCDPISEHNRLYWYRQTLGQGPEFLTYFQNEAQLEKSRLLSDRFSAERPKGSFSTLEIQRTEQGDSAMYLCASSGGVMNTEAFFGQGTRLTVV.

The DNA of the CDR3 is TGTGCCATCAACCCTGGACTAGCGGGAACCCTCGGGGAGCTGTTTTTT. Encoded protein: CAINPGLAGTLGELFF. This rearrangement joins TRBV10-3 to TRBJ2-2, with 12 bases that match TRBD2. Looked up from germline, CDR1 is ENHRY and CDR2 is SYGVKD. V gave up 7 bases and J gave up 7 bases; unmatched junction bases: 10. The CDR3 runs 16 residues.

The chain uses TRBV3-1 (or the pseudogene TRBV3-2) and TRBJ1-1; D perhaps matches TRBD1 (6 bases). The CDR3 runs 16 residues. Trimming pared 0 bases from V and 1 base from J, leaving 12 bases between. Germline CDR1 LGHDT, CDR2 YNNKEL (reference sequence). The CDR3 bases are TGTGCCAGCAGCCAAGAACGGGGGGCAGGGAACACTGAAGCTTTCTTT. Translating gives CASSQERGAGNTEAFF.

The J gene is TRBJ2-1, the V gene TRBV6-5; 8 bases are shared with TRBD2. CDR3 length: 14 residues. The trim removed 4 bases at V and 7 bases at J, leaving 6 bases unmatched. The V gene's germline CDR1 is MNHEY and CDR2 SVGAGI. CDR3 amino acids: CASSLAGMWNEQFF. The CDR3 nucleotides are TGTGCCAGCAGTTTAGCGGGAATGTGGAATGAGCAGTTCTTC.

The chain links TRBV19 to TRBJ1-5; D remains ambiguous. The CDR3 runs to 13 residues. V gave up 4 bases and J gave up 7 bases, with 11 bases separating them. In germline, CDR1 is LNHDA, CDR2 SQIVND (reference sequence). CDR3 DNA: TGTGCCAGTAGTACCGGGATGAACCAGCCCCAGCATTTT. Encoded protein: CASSTGMNQPQHF.

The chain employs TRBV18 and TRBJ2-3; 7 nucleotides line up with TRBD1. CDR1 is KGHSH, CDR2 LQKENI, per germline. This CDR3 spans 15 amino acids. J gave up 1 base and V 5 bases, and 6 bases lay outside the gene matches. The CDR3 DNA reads TGTGCCAGCTCATCGACAGGGTCGGGCACAGATACGCAGTATTTT. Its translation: CASSSTGSGTDTQYF. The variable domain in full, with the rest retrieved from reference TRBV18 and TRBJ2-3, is NAGVMQNPRHLVRRRGQEARLRCSPMKGHSHVYWYRQLPEEGLKFMVYLQKENIIDESGMPKERFSAEFPKEGPSILRIQQVVRGDSAAYFCASSSTGSGTDTQYFGPGTRLTVL.

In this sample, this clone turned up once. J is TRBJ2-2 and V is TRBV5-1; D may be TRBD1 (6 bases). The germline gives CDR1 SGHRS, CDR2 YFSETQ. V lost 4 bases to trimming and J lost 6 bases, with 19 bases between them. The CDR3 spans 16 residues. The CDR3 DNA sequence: TGCGCCAGCAGCCGCTACAGGGATTTGACGGCCGGGGAGCTGTTTTTT. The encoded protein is CASSRYRDLTAGELFF.

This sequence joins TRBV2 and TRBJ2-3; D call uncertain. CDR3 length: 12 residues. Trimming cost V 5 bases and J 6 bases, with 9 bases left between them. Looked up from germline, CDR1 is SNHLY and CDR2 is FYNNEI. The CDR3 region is CASSPVRDTQYF. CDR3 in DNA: TGTGCCAGCAGTCCCGTCCGGGATACGCAGTATTTT.

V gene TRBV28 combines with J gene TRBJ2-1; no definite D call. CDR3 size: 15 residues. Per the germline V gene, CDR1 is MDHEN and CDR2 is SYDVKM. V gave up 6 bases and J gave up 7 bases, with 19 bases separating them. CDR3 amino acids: CASSLVSLWRNEQFF. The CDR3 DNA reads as TGTGCCAGCAGCTTGGTTAGCTTATGGAGAAATGAGCAGTTCTTC.

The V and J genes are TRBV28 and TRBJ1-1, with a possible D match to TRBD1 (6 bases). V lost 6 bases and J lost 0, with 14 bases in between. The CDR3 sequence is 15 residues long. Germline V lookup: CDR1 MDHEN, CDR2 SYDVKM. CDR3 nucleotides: TGTGCCAGCAGCCTAGGGGGGGGTATGAACACTGAAGCTTTCTTT. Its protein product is CASSLGGGMNTEAFF.

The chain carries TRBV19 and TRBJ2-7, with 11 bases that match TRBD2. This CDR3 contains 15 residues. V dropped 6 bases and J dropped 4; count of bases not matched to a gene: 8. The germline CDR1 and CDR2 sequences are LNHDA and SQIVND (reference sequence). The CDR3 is CASSPTSGRRYEQYF. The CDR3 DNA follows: TGTGCCAGTAGCCCCACTAGCGGGAGAAGGTACGAGCAGTACTTC.

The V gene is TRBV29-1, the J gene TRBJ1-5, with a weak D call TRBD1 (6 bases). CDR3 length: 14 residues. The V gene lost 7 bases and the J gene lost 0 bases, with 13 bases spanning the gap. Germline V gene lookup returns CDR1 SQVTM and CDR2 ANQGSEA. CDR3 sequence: CSATDSASNQPQHF. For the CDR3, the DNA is TGCAGCGCCACGGACAGCGCTAGCAATCAGCCCCAGCATTTT.

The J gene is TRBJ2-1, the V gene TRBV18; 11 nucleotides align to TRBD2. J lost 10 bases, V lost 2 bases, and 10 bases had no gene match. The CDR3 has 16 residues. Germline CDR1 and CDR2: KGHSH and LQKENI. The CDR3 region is CASSPLGLAASREQFF. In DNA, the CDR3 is TGTGCCAGCTCACCATTGGGACTAGCGGCGTCAAGGGAGCAGTTCTTC.

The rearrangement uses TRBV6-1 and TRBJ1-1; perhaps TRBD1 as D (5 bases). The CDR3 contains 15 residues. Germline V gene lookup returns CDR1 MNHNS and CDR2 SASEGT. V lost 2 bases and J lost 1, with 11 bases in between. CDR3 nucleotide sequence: TGTGCCAGCAGTGAATACGGGACTGCGAACACTGAAGCTTTCTTT. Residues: CASSEYGTANTEAFF.